The clone carrying this T cell receptor beta chain was counted between two and nine times. Its antigen remains unidentified. The length of the CDR3 is 18 residues. CDR1 and CDR2 from the germline V gene are MNHNS and SASEGT. Trimming took 1 base from V and 6 from J, leaving 19 bases between them. This sample is part of a study of T cell repertoires in cytomegalovirus infection. The overall study: Indications came from public TCR beta signatures; they pointed to CMV infection and to a matching HLA type.

Overall study results and limits: The ex vivo response was dominated by HLA-C-restricted CMV-specific TCR beta clonotypes.

Using its own MiXCR run on the reads, TCRdb lists one record per CDR3 protein. Among roughly 120,000 distinct CDR3 sequences listed, 25% to 35% were seen once. The chain employs TRBV6-1 and TRBJ1-6, with a possible D match to TRBD1 (6 bases). Sequenced material: CD8+ T cells from cultured PBMCs, taken from culture after CMV antigen stimulation. This receptor was taken from a human donor in good health (CMV status not recorded). Some clones in this sample may be carry-over from other donors' samples. For the CDR3, the DNA is TGTGCCAGCAGTGAAGTCCGGGGGCCGGGACATTCTAATTCACCCCTCCACTTT. Translating it yields CASSEVRGPGHSNSPLHF.